This T cell receptor (beta chain) was documented in a study of OX40 agonist ivuxolimab in advanced cancers. Study details: Partial response was recorded in three patients: one hepatocellular carcinoma and two cutaneous melanoma cases.

Clones were sequenced by immunoSEQ multiplex PCR, and TCRdb holds only the in-frame ones, with some missing. This sample has roughly 26,000 clones; 75% to 80% occur once, and the top ten carry 25%. The sequence was obtained from an adult with an advanced solid tumor such as melanoma, head and neck, liver or kidney cancer. The sample in question was CD4+ or CD8+ T cells sorted from blood, obtained in a trial of the OX40 agonist ivuxolimab.

The CDR3 region is CASSLDRERNTEAFF. The CDR3 region has the DNA TGTGCCAGCAGCCTGGACCGCGAGAGGAACACTGAAGCTTTCTTT. J is TRBJ1-1 and V is TRBV5-5; D gene unclear. Germline V gives CDR1 SGHKS, CDR2 YYEKEE (reference sequence). V was cut by 4 bases and J by 1 base, with 14 bases left in between. There are 15 residues in the CDR3.